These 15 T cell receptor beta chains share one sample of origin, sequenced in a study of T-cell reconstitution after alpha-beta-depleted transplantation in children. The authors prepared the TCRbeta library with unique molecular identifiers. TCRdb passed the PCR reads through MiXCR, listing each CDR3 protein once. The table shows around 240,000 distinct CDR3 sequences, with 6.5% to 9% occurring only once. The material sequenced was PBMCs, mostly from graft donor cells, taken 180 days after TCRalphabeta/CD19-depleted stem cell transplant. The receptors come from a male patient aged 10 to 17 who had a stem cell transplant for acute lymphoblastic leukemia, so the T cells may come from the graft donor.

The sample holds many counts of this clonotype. CDR3 coding DNA: TGTGCCAGCAGTTTGCGGAACACTGAAGCTTTCTTT. Translating gives CASSLRNTEAFF. This rearrangement joins TRBV12-3 or TRBV12-4 to TRBJ1-1; D remains unclear. CDR3 length equals 12 residues. Trimming took off 3 bases at V and 1 base at J, with 3 bases between the two ends.

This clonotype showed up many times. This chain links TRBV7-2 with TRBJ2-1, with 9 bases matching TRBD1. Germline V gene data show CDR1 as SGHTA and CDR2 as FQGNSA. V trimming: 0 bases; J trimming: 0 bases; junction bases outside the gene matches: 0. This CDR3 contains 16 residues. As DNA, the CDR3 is TGTGCCAGCAGCTTAGCGGGACAGGGCTCCTACAATGAGCAGTTCTTC. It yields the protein CASSLAGQGSYNEQFF.

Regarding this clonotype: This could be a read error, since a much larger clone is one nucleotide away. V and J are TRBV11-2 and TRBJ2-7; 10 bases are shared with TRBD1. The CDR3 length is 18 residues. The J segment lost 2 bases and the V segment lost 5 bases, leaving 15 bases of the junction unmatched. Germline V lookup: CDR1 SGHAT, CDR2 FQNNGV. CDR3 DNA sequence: TGTGCCAGCAGCGCCCGTCGATCGGGACAGGGGATGACCTACGAGCAGTACTTC. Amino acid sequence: CASSARRSGQGMTYEQYF.

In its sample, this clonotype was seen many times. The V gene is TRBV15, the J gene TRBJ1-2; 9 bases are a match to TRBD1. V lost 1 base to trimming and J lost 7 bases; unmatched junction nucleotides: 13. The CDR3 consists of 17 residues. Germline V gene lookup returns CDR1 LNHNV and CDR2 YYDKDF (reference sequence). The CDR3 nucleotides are TGTGCCACCAGCAGAGTATTGTTTCCAGGACAGGGGTCTGGCTACACCTTC. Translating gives CATSRVLFPGQGSGYTF.

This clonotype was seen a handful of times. The CDR3 sequence: CASGLVIPDPLLAGGQSYNEQFF. Here the CDR3 DNA reads TGTGCTAGTGGTTTGGTAATCCCAGATCCCCTTCTAGCGGGGGGGCAGTCCTACAATGAGCAGTTCTTC. The V call is TRBV12-5, the J call TRBJ2-1; 12 bases are a match to TRBD2. J lost 1 base, V lost 0 bases, and 19 bases had no gene match. The CDR3 spans 23 residues. Germline V gives CDR1 LGHNT, CDR2 FRNRAP.

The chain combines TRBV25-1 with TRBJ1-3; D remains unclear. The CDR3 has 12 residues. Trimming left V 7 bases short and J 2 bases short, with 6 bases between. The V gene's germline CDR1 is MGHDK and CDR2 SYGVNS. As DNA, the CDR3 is TGTGCCAGCACCACCGCTGGAAACACCATATATTTT. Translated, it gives CASTTAGNTIYF. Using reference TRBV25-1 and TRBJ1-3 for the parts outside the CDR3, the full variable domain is EADIYQTPRYLVIGTGKKITLECSQTMGHDKMYWYQQDPGMELHLIHYSYGVNSTEKGDLSSESTVSRIRTEHFPLTLESARPSHTSQYLCASTTAGNTIYFGEGSWLTVV.

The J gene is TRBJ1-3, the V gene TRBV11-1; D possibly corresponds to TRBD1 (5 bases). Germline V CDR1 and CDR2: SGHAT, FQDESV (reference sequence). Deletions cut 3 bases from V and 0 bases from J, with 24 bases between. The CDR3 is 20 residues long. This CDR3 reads CASSFDLQGWGGISGNTIYF. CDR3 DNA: TGTGCCAGCAGCTTCGACCTCCAAGGGTGGGGCGGTATCTCTGGAAACACCATATATTTT.

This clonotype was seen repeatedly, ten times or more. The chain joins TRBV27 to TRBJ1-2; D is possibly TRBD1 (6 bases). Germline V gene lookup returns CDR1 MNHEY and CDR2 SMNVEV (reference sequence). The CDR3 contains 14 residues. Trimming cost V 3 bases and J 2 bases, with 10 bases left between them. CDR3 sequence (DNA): TGTGCCAGCAGTTTTAGGGGGGTCAACTATGGCTACACCTTC. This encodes CASSFRGVNYGYTF.

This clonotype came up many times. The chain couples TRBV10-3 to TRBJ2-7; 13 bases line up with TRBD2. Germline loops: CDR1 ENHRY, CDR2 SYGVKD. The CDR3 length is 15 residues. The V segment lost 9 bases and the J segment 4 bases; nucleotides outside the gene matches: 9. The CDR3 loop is CAIREGLAGMYEQYF. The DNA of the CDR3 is TGTGCCATAAGAGAGGGACTAGCGGGGATGTACGAGCAGTACTTC.

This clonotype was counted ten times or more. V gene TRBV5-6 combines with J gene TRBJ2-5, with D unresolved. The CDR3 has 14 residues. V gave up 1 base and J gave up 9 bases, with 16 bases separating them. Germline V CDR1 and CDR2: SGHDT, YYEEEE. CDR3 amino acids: CASSLTAASNAQYF. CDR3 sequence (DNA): TGTGCCAGCAGCTTGACGGCAGCCAGCAATGCCCAGTACTTC.

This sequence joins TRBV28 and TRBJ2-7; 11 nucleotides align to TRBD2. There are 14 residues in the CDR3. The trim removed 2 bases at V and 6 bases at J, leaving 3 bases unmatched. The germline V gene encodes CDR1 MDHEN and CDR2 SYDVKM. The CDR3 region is CASSLVLAGGEQYF. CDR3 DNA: TGTGCCAGCAGTTTAGTTCTAGCGGGAGGCGAGCAGTACTTC.

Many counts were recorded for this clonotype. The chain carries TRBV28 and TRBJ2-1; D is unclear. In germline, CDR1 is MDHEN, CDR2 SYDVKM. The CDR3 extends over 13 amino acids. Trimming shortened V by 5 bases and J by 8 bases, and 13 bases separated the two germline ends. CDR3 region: CASSPRVNHEQFF. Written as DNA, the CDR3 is TGTGCCAGCAGTCCCCGGGTTAACCATGAGCAGTTCTTC. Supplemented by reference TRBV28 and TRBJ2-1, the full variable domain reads DVKVTQSSRYLVKRTGEKVFLECVQDMDHENMFWYRQDPGLGLRLIYFSYDVKMKEKGDIPEGYSVSREKKERFSLILESASTNQTSMYLCASSPRVNHEQFFGPGTRLTVL.

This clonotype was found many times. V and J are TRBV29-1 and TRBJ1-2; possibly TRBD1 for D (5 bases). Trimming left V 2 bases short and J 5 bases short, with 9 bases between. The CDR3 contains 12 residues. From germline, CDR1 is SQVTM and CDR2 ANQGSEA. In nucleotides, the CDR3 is TGCAGCGTTGAAAGGGGAGAATATGGCTACACCTTC. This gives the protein CSVERGEYGYTF.

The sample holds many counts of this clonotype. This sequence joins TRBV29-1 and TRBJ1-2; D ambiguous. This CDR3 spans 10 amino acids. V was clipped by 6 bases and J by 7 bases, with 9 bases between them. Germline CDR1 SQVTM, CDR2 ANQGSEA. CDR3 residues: CSVGRGGYTF. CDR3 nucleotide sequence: TGCAGCGTCGGACGAGGTGGCTACACCTTC. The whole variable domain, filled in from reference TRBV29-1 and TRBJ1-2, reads SAVISQKPSRDICQRGTSLTIQCQVDSQVTMMFWYRQQPGQSLTLIATANQGSEATYESGFVIDKFPISRPNLTFSTLTVSNMSPEDSSIYLCSVGRGGYTFGSGTRLTVV.

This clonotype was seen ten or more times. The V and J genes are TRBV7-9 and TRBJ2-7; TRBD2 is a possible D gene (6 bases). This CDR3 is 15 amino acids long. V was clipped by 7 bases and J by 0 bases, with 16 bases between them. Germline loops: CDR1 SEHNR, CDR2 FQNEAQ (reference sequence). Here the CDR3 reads CASNPRDSGSYEQYF. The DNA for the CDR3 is TGTGCCAGCAACCCCCGGGACTCCGGCTCCTACGAGCAGTACTTC.